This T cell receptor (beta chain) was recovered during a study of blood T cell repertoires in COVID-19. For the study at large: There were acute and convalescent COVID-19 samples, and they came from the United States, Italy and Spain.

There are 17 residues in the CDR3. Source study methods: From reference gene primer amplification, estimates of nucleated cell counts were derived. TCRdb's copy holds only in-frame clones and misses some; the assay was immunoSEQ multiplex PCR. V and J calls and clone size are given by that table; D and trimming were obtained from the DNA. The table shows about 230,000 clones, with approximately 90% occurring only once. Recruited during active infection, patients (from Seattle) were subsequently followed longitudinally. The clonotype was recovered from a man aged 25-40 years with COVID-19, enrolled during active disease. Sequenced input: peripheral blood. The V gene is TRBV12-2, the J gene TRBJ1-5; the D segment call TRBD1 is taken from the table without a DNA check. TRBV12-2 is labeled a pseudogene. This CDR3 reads CASRLDEPGGCNQPQHF. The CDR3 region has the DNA TGTGCAAGTCGCTTAGATGAGCCAGGGGGCTGCAATCAGCCCCAGCATTTT.